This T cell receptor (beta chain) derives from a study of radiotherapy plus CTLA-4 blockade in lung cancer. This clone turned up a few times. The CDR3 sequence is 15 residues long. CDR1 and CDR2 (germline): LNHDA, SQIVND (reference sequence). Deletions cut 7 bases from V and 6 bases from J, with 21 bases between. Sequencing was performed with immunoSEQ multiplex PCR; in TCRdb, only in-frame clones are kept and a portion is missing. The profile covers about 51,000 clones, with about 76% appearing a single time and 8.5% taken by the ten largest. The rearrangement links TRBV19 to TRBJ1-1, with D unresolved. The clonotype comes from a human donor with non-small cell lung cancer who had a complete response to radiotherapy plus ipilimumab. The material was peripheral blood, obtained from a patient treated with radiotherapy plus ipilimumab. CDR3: CASTDPLRGYPEAFF. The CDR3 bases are TGTGCCAGTACTGATCCCCTCCGGGGTTATCCTGAAGCTTTCTTT.